This is a list of T cell receptor beta chains from one sample in a study of blood T cell repertoires in COVID-19. Profiled with immunoSEQ multiplex PCR; TCRdb holds only in-frame clones, not every one. The data show 350,000 to 500,000 clones, about 88% seen once. Sequencing was performed on PBMCs or T cells enriched from blood (not recorded which). The receptors here all came from a young woman who had been exposed to COVID-19. CDR3s include the opening cysteine and the closing phenylalanine or tryptophan. A D gene is named only where the DNA matches it firmly. Rows may omit the clone size; those that give it use once, few, many or a size class.

j_call v_call clone_size d_call cdr3_aa cdr3_nt
TRBJ2-7 TRBV10-3 NA TRBD1 CAISDFTGGPYEQYF TGTGCCATCAGTGATTTTACAGGGGGCCCCTACGAGCAGTACTTC
TRBJ1-2 TRBV3-1/TRBV3-2 few TRBD1 CASSRNLRGQGGYGYTF TGTGCCAGCAGCCGAAACCTCCGGGGACAGGGAGGCTATGGCTACACCTTC
TRBJ2-7 TRBV10-1 few NA CASSGGTGTGPYEQYF TGCGCCAGCAGCGGGGGGACCGGGACAGGTCCCTACGAGCAGTACTTC
TRBJ2-1 TRBV7-8 NA NA CASSLATYEQFF TGTGCCAGCAGCTTAGCGACTTATGAGCAGTTCTTC
TRBJ2-1 TRBV28 NA NA CASSLPWGGPSYNEQFF TGTGCCAGCAGTCTCCCCTGGGGGGGCCCTTCCTACAATGAGCAGTTCTTC
TRBJ1-2 TRBV5-1 NA NA CASSQQEGGYTF TGCGCCAGCAGCCAGCAAGAGGGAGGCTACACCTTC
TRBJ1-3 TRBV7-9 NA TRBD1 CASSSDRNSGNTIYF TGTGCCAGCAGTTCGGACAGGAACTCTGGAAACACCATATATTTT
TRBJ1-2 TRBV5-6 once TRBD1 CASRWGQGAVGDYGYTF TGTGCCAGCAGATGGGGACAGGGGGCGGTCGGGGACTATGGCTACACCTTC
TRBJ1-6 TRBV19 NA NA CASSTSRGSNSPLHF TGTGCCAGTAGTACTTCCAGGGGTAGCAATTCACCCCTCCACTTT
TRBJ2-7 TRBV7-2 NA TRBD2 CASSSRGGGITGEQYF TGTGCCAGCAGCTCCCGGGGGGGTGGGATAACGGGCGAGCAGTACTTC
TRBJ2-7 TRBV28 NA NA CASSLNGFYEQYF TGTGCCAGCAGTTTGAACGGGTTTTACGAGCAGTACTTC
TRBJ1-2 TRBV18 NA NA CASRLGGGTNYGYTF TGTGCCAGCCGACTCGGTGGCGGGACTAACTATGGCTACACCTTC
TRBJ1-1 TRBV21-1 NA NA CASSKRTGSATEAFF TGTGCCAGCAGCAAAAGGACAGGGTCGGCCACTGAAGCTTTCTTT
TRBJ1-3 TRBV12-3/TRBV12-4 few NA CACGLSGNTIYF TGTGCTTGTGGACTATCTGGAAACACCATATATTTT